This T cell receptor beta chain was sequenced during a study of blood T cell repertoires in COVID-19. The CDR3 sequence is 16 residues long. In germline, CDR1 is ENHRY, CDR2 SYGVKD. With 4 bases removed from V and 2 bases from J, the gap between germline ends came to 17 bases. Membership in each cohort depended on participant-reported clinical history. Clones were sequenced by immunoSEQ multiplex PCR, and TCRdb holds only the in-frame ones, with some missing. The table shows under 350,000 clones, with approximately 86% occurring only once. This chain links TRBV10-3 with TRBJ1-2, with D maybe TRBD1 (6 bases). The source material was PBMCs or T cells enriched from blood (not recorded which). The receptor's source is a woman between 40 and 55 years old with acute COVID-19. CDR3 loop: CAISVPPGHLNYGYTF. As DNA, the CDR3 is TGTGCCATCAGTGTACCCCCGGGACACCTGAACTATGGCTACACCTTC.